These T cell receptor beta chains were read from a single sample in a study of shared clonotypes between healthy human individuals. This table comes from immunoSEQ multiplex PCR, and its TCRdb copy is limited to in-frame clones, with some not included. The sample has about 340,000 clones; around 67% are singletons. Sample: memory CD4+ T cells sorted from blood. These receptors were collected from a man aged 25 to 45 in good health. Both conserved end residues are part of each CDR3. The order of the fields is V gene, D gene, J gene, clone size, CDR3 DNA, CDR3 protein. A D gene is named only where the DNA matches it firmly. Part of the rows lack a size; the others show once, few, many or a class for expanded clones.

>TRBV2|NA|TRBJ1-5|NA
TGTGCCAGCAGACTGAGACCGGGAGTGCATCAGCCCCAGCATTTT
CASRLRPGVHQPQHF
>TRBV25-1|NA|TRBJ2-2|NA
TGTGCCAGCAGTGATGTCCGGGAAGACACCGGGGAGCTGTTTTTT
CASSDVREDTGELFF
>TRBV10-3|NA|TRBJ1-1|few
TGTGCCATCGGAAACGGGGAGGGGTTGTCGAACACTGAAGCTTTCTTT
CAIGNGEGLSNTEAFF
>TRBV9|NA|TRBJ2-2|NA
TGTGCCAGCAGCGTAGAGGGGAGTTGGACCGGGGAGCTGTTTTTT
CASSVEGSWTGELFF
>TRBV6-6|NA|TRBJ2-3|NA
TGTGCCAGCAGTTTACGGGGCCAAACAGATACGCAGTATTTT
CASSLRGQTDTQYF
>TRBV7-9|NA|TRBJ2-3|NA
TGTGCCAGCAGCTTAGGGCTGTCAGTAAGCACAGATACGCAGTATTTT
CASSLGLSVSTDTQYF
>TRBV7-3|NA|TRBJ2-1|few
TGTGCCAGCAGCTTAATCTCTAGCAATGAGCAGTTCTTC
CASSLISSNEQFF
>TRBV7-9|NA|TRBJ1-1|NA
TGTGCCAGCAGCTTAACAGGAAAGAAAGTAGGAGCTTTCTTT
CASSLTGKKVGAFF
>TRBV5-1|NA|TRBJ2-7|once
TGCGCCAGCAGCGTAACAGGGGCGGCGGGGAATTACGAGCAGTACTTC
CASSVTGAAGNYEQYF
>TRBV5-1|NA|TRBJ2-1|NA
TGCGCCAGCAGCCCAGAAGACACGTACAATGAGCAGTTCTTC
CASSPEDTYNEQFF
>TRBV7-3|TRBD1|TRBJ2-7|NA
TGTGCCAGCAGCGACGGACAGGGTGGGAACGAGCAGTACTTC
CASSDGQGGNEQYF